The 9 T cell receptor beta chains in this list originate from one sample, sequenced in a study of blood T cell repertoires in COVID-19. Data came from immunoSEQ multiplex PCR; TCRdb stores just in-frame clones and leaves some out. Of about 200,000 clones listed, 70% to 80% are singletons. Sequencing input: peripheral blood. All receptors derive from a woman aged 40 to 50 with COVID-19, enrolled during active disease.

This CDR3 reads CASSRGSGTGSGGYTF. The CDR3 nucleotides are TGTGCCAGCAGCCGCGGATCCGGGACAGGGAGCGGAGGCTACACCTTC. The chain uses TRBV7-2 and TRBJ1-2; TRBD1 aligns across 9 bases. Germline assignment: CDR1 SGHTA and CDR2 FQGNSA. J was trimmed by 8 bases and V by 5 bases; bases with no gene match: 15. This CDR3 contains 16 residues.

The rearrangement links TRBV19 to TRBJ1-1; D might be TRBD1 (5 bases). From germline, CDR1 is LNHDA and CDR2 SQIVND (reference sequence). This CDR3 contains 12 residues. Trimming shortened V by 5 bases and J by 7 bases, and 11 bases separated the two germline ends. CDR3 loop: CASSDSWGEAFF. The DNA for the CDR3 is TGTGCCAGTAGTGACAGCTGGGGTGAAGCTTTCTTT.

The chain employs TRBV9 and TRBJ2-2; D call uncertain. Trimming removed 0 bases from V and 3 bases from J, with 6 bases in between. The CDR3 extends over 14 amino acids. Germline CDR1 reads SGDLS; CDR2 reads YYNGEE. CDR3 bases: TGTGCCAGCAGCGTAGGTCCCTACACCGGGGAGCTGTTTTTT. Protein sequence: CASSVGPYTGELFF.

Details on this clone: The sample has other DNA sequences that encode this CDR3 too. The J gene is TRBJ2-3, the V gene TRBV18; 7 nucleotides match TRBD2. Germline CDR1 KGHSH, CDR2 LQKENI. The junction had 1 base not matched to a gene; V was cut back by 3 bases and J by 1 base. The CDR3 loop spans 14 amino acids. The CDR3 sequence: CASSPGGGTDTQYF. Here the CDR3 DNA reads TGTGCCAGCTCACCGGGGGGGGGCACAGATACGCAGTATTTT.

V usage is TRBV9 and J usage is TRBJ2-7; TRBD1 aligns across 10 bases. Germline CDR1 SGDLS, CDR2 YYNGEE. This CDR3 comprises 14 residues. V shed 5 bases, J shed 5 bases, and the junction held 7 bases outside the gene matches. Here the CDR3 DNA reads TGTGCCAGCAGTCGACAGGGGGCGCTCCACGAGCAGTACTTC. Amino acids: CASSRQGALHEQYF.

The chain recombines TRBV12-3 or TRBV12-4 with TRBJ1-1; weak D call: TRBD1 (5 bases). V was trimmed by 3 bases and J by 9 bases, leaving 11 bases between them. The CDR3 consists of 12 residues. Written as DNA, the CDR3 is TGTGCCAGCAGTTTGTCCGACAGTAAAGCTTTCTTT. Translated: CASSLSDSKAFF.

The chain carries TRBV4-1 and TRBJ2-7; D possibly corresponds to TRBD2 (6 bases). This CDR3 comprises 15 residues. CDR1 MGHRA and CDR2 YSYEKL come from the germline V gene. Deletions cut 3 bases from V and 3 bases from J, with 15 bases between. The CDR3 reads CASSQRTRGFYEQYF. The CDR3 nucleotides are TGCGCCAGCAGCCAGCGGACTCGGGGGTTCTACGAGCAGTACTTC.

V and J are TRBV30 and TRBJ1-4, with 9 bases lining up with TRBD1. Germline assignment: CDR1 GTSNPN and CDR2 SVGIG (reference sequence). Trimming at V came to 7 bases and at J to 7 bases, leaving 7 bases not matched to a gene. This CDR3 comprises 13 residues. The CDR3 protein is CAYTGTGTEKLFF. The CDR3, as DNA: TGTGCCTACACCGGGACAGGGACTGAAAAACTGTTTTTT.

The chain is built from TRBV14 and TRBJ2-1, with 7 positions matching TRBD2. The CDR3 length is 18 residues. Unmatched junction bases numbered 11, after V lost 1 base and J lost 2 bases. Germline V gene sequence: CDR1 SGHDN, CDR2 FVKESK. The CDR3 DNA is TGTGCCAGCAGCCAAGGCTACGGACTAGTTGGAACCTACAATGAGCAGTTCTTC. Encoded protein: CASSQGYGLVGTYNEQFF. The variable domain in full, completed from reference TRBV14 and TRBJ2-1, reads EAGVTQFPSHSVIEKGQTVTLRCDPISGHDNLYWYRRVMGKEIKFLLHFVKESKQDESGMPNNRFLAERTGGTYSTLKVQPAELEDSGVYFCASSQGYGLVGTYNEQFFGPGTRLTVL.